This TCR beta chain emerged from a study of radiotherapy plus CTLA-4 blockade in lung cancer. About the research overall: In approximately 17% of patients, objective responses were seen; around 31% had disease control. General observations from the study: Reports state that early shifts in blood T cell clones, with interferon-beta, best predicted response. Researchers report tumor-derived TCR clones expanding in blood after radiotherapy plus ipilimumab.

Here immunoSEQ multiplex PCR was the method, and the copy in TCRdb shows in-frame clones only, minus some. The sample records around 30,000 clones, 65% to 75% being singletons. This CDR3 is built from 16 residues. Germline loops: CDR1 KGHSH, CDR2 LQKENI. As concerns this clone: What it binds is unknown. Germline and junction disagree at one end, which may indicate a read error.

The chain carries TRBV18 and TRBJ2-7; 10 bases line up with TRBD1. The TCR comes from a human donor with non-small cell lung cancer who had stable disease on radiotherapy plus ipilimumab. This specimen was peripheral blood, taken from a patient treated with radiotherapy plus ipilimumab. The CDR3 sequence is CASSPRGDRGAGEQYF. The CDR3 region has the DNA TGTGCCAGCTCCCCACGTGGGGACAGGGGCGCGGGAGAGCAGTACTTC.